This T cell receptor (beta chain) was identified during a study of blood T cells in healthy people across ages. Combining a sample-barcoded 5' primer with a J-beta primer mix, a second PCR ran for about 7 to 12 cycles. Every sample gave at least 3 million paired-end reads containing CDR3. Each CDR3 protein gets one entry after TCRdb re-called the 5' RACE reads with MiXCR. The data hold over 1,200,000 distinct CDR3 sequences, with roughly 59% observed a single time. The length of the CDR3 is 17 residues. The source is a young man in good health. Sequencing was done on a sample of blood. The rearrangement uses TRBV21-1 and TRBJ2-1; the D call in the table, TRBD1, was not verified against the DNA. TRBV21-1 is a pseudogene segment. CDR3 nucleotides: TGTGCCAGCAGCAAGAAAGACCTAAGGGGGTACTACAATGAGCAGTTCTTC. Amino acids: CASSKKDLRGYYNEQFF.